Here is one T cell receptor (beta chain) with its context. Sequenced by immunoSEQ multiplex PCR; TCRdb stores in-frame clones only, minus some. Of some 80,000 clones in the sample, just over 90% were seen once. The data stem from a study of T cell changes during pregnancy in multiple sclerosis. V lost 6 bases and J 4 bases, leaving 18 bases between the germline ends. This CDR3 region has 15 residues. Per germline, CDR1 MNHNY and CDR2 SVGAGI (reference sequence). Specimen: peripheral blood, collected before pregnancy. This TCR was recovered from a female donor with multiple sclerosis, enrolled in a pregnancy study. V usage is TRBV6-6 and J usage is TRBJ1-1; D is undetermined. CDR3 residues: CASSPRLGRITEAFF. The CDR3, as DNA: TGTGCCAGCAGCCCTCGCCTTGGGAGGATCACTGAAGCTTTCTTT.